The 21 T cell receptor beta chains presented below share a single source sample, sequenced in a study of CD8 T cells in Susac syndrome. RNA totalling about 0.45 to 1 ug underwent reverse transcription with random hexamers. A single record per CDR3 protein comes from TCRdb applying MiXCR to the immunoSEQ multiplex PCR reads. The sample lists around 95,000 distinct CDR3 sequences, 95% occurring once. The sample taken for sequencing was CD8+ T cells from PBMCs. The origin of the receptors is a human donor with Susac syndrome.

The CDR3 coding sequence is TGCGCCAGCAGCCCATGGGACAGGGAGGAGACAGATACGCAGTATTTT. This sequence encodes CASSPWDREETDTQYF. The V and J genes are TRBV5-1 and TRBJ2-3; 9 bases are shared with TRBD1. Germline CDR1 SGHRS, CDR2 YFSETQ. The CDR3 spans 16 residues. V was clipped by 4 bases and J by 3 bases; unmatched bases: 9.

This sequence joins TRBV4-1 and TRBJ1-1; D is unclear. In germline, CDR1 is MGHRA, CDR2 YSYEKL. V shed 1 base and J shed 7 bases, with 16 bases lying between them. This CDR3 contains 15 residues. For the CDR3, the DNA is TGCGCCAGCAGCCAAGTGTTCCAGGCATGGGGTGAAGCTTTCTTT. Translating gives CASSQVFQAWGEAFF.

The chain combines TRBV11-2 with TRBJ2-7; no clear D. Germline-derived CDR1 and CDR2 are SGHAT and FQNNGV. The CDR3 extends over 12 amino acids. Deletions cut 3 bases from V and 4 bases from J, with 7 bases between. CDR3 coding DNA: TGTGCCAGCAGCTTCGGCGAGTACGAGCAGTACTTC. It is translated as CASSFGEYEQYF.

The chain is built from TRBV18 and TRBJ2-5; TRBD2 agrees at 7 bases. V was clipped by 2 bases and J by 3 bases; unmatched bases: 6. The CDR3 is made up of 15 amino acids. Germline V lookup: CDR1 KGHSH, CDR2 LQKENI. The CDR3 nucleotides read TGTGCCAGCTCACCATGGGCGGGAGAGGAAGAGACCCAGTACTTC. This codes for CASSPWAGEEETQYF.

This clonotype was picked up one time. This sequence joins TRBV14 and TRBJ2-1; the D is unclear. The germline gives CDR1 SGHDN, CDR2 FVKESK. Deletions cut 0 bases from V and 5 bases from J, with 11 bases between. The CDR3 is made up of 15 amino acids. The CDR3 is CASSQEGMAHNEQFF. The CDR3 region has the DNA TGTGCCAGCAGCCAAGAAGGCATGGCTCACAATGAGCAGTTCTTC.

The rearrangement joins TRBV12-3 or TRBV12-4 to TRBJ2-5; perhaps TRBD1 as D (6 bases). The V gene lost 7 bases and the J gene lost 1 base, with 10 bases spanning the gap. This CDR3 spans 13 amino acids. DNA for the CDR3: TGTGCCAGCAAGAACAGGGCCCAAGAGACCCAGTACTTC. It codes for CASKNRAQETQYF.

The chain joins TRBV3-1 to TRBJ1-1; no clear D. V was trimmed by 1 base and J by 0 bases, leaving 0 bases between them. This CDR3 comprises 12 residues. In germline, CDR1 is LGHDT, CDR2 YNNKEL (reference sequence). The CDR3 coding sequence is TGTGCCAGCAGCCAAGTGAACACTGAAGCTTTCTTT. It specifies CASSQVNTEAFF. The variable domain in full, completed from reference TRBV3-1 and TRBJ1-1, reads DTAVSQTPKYLVTQMGNDKSIKCEQNLGHDTMYWYKQDSKKFLKIMFSYNNKELIINETVPNRFSPKSPDKAHLNLHINSLELGDSAVYFCASSQVNTEAFFGQGTRLTVV.

The chain joins TRBV5-1 to TRBJ2-7, with D perhaps matching TRBD1 or TRBD2 (7 bases each). Trimming left V 4 bases short and J 4 bases short, with 18 bases between. The CDR3 loop spans 15 amino acids. The germline V gene encodes CDR1 SGHRS and CDR2 YFSETQ. The chain's CDR3 is CASSRTRGQGYEQYF. The CDR3 region has the DNA TGCGCCAGCAGCCGGACTAGGGGGCAAGGATACGAGCAGTACTTC.

The rearrangement uses TRBV4-1 and TRBJ2-7, with 8 bases aligning to TRBD2. CDR3 length: 15 amino acids. CDR1 MGHRA and CDR2 YSYEKL come from the germline V gene. The J segment lost 5 bases and the V segment lost 4 bases, leaving 10 bases of the junction unmatched. In DNA form, the CDR3 reads TGCGCCAGCAGCCCACAACAGCGGGGGATCGACGAGCAGTACTTC. Translated, it gives CASSPQQRGIDEQYF.

This chain links TRBV18 with TRBJ1-1; no clear D. Trimming removed 3 bases at V and 1 base at J, with 6 bases between. This CDR3 comprises 13 residues. Germline CDR1 is KGHSH and CDR2 is LQKENI. CDR3 sequence (DNA): TGTGCCAGCTCACCCGCAGAGAACACTGAAGCTTTCTTT. This codes for CASSPAENTEAFF.

V is TRBV15 and J is TRBJ1-1; D might be TRBD1 (6 bases). The CDR3 loop spans 14 amino acids. The germline V gene has CDR1 LNHNV and CDR2 YYDKDF (reference sequence). Trimming removed 3 bases at V and 3 bases at J, with 11 bases between. The CDR3 DNA reads TGTGCCACCAGCAGGAGGGGGGCTGACACTGAAGCTTTCTTT. It encodes CATSRRGADTEAFF. The entire variable domain, with the rest obtained from reference TRBV15 and TRBJ1-1, is as follows: DAMVIQNPRYQVTQFGKPVTLSCSQTLNHNVMYWYQQKSSQAPKLLFHYYDKDFNNEADTPDNFQSRRPNTSFCFLDIRSPGLGDTAMYLCATSRRGADTEAFFGQGTRLTVV.

The chain joins TRBV12-3 or TRBV12-4 to TRBJ2-2; D may be TRBD1 (6 bases). The CDR3 has 14 amino acids. V gave up 8 bases and J gave up 0 bases, with 10 bases separating them. CDR3 loop: CASQRQANTGELFF. As DNA, the CDR3 is TGTGCCAGCCAAAGACAGGCGAACACCGGGGAGCTGTTTTTT.

CDR3 DNA: TGTGCCAGCAGTGGTGCGGGAGATGTCGATGAGCAGTTCTTC. Its translation is CASSGAGDVDEQFF. The rearrangement links TRBV25-1 to TRBJ2-1; the match to TRBD2 covers 7 bases. CDR3 size: 14 residues. Trimming removed 4 bases from V and 8 bases from J; junction bases left unmatched: 8. The germline V gene encodes CDR1 MGHDK and CDR2 SYGVNS.

Here the CDR3 reads CATSRAGTSGAPSYEQYF. The DNA of the CDR3 is TGTGCCACCAGCAGAGCCGGGACTAGCGGAGCCCCCTCCTACGAGCAGTACTTC. V usage is TRBV15 and J usage is TRBJ2-7; 11 bases align to TRBD2. V was clipped by 1 base and J by 0 bases; unmatched bases: 8. Per germline, CDR1 LNHNV and CDR2 YYDKDF (reference sequence). The length of the CDR3 is 18 residues.

This clonotype was detected only once. J is TRBJ2-5 and V is TRBV29-1, with 7 nucleotides matching TRBD1. Germline-derived CDR1 and CDR2 are SQVTM and ANQGSEA. The trim removed 1 base at V and 0 bases at J, leaving 2 bases unmatched. The CDR3 spans 14 residues. The CDR3 here is CSVEGDSYQETQYF. CDR3 coding DNA: TGCAGCGTTGAAGGGGACAGCTACCAAGAGACCCAGTACTTC.

The V call is TRBV15, the J call TRBJ1-6, with D uncertain. Looked up from germline, CDR1 is LNHNV and CDR2 is YYDKDF (reference sequence). Trimming shortened V by 0 bases and J by 7 bases, and 7 bases separated the two germline ends. This CDR3 spans 14 amino acids. CDR3 sequence: CATSRDLGNSPLHF. The CDR3 DNA follows: TGTGCCACCAGCAGAGATTTGGGGAATTCACCCCTCCACTTT. Supplemented by reference TRBV15 and TRBJ1-6, the full variable domain reads DAMVIQNPRYQVTQFGKPVTLSCSQTLNHNVMYWYQQKSSQAPKLLFHYYDKDFNNEADTPDNFQSRRPNTSFCFLDIRSPGLGDTAMYLCATSRDLGNSPLHFGNGTRLTVT.

J is TRBJ1-1 and V is TRBV9; 8 nucleotides line up with TRBD1. Germline V gives CDR1 SGDLS, CDR2 YYNGEE. Germline trimming cut 4 bases from V and 8 bases from J; bases unmatched to any gene: 10. The length of the CDR3 is 14 residues. The CDR3 nucleotides read TGTGCCAGCAGCACATCAGGGGGCCTAGAGGAAGCTTTCTTT. Translated, it gives CASSTSGGLEEAFF.

The chain uses TRBV3-1 and TRBJ2-6; D is undetermined. V shed 0 bases and J shed 1 base, with 7 bases lying between them. This CDR3 spans 16 amino acids. Looked up from germline, CDR1 is LGHDT and CDR2 is YNNKEL (reference sequence). For the CDR3, the DNA is TGTGCCAGCAGCCAAGAAATAGGTTCTGGGGCCAACGTCCTGACTTTC. This sequence encodes CASSQEIGSGANVLTF.

V gene TRBV28 combines with J gene TRBJ2-7, with unresolved D. Germline loops: CDR1 MDHEN, CDR2 SYDVKM. There are 11 residues in the CDR3. V lost 3 bases and J 7 bases, leaving 7 bases between the germline ends. DNA of the CDR3: TGTGCCAGCAGTTTTACTGGGGAGCAGTACTTC. Protein sequence: CASSFTGEQYF. Using reference TRBV28 and TRBJ2-7 for the parts outside the CDR3, the full variable domain is DVKVTQSSRYLVKRTGEKVFLECVQDMDHENMFWYRQDPGLGLRLIYFSYDVKMKEKGDIPEGYSVSREKKERFSLILESASTNQTSMYLCASSFTGEQYFGPGTRLTVT.

This clonotype was seen only a few times. This sequence joins TRBV12-3 or TRBV12-4 and TRBJ2-7; 8 nucleotides align to TRBD1. J was trimmed by 0 bases and V by 5 bases; bases with no gene match: 3. The CDR3 covers 14 residues. For the CDR3, the DNA is TGTGCCAGCAGTGCCGGGACAGGCTCCTACGAGCAGTACTTC. Its protein is CASSAGTGSYEQYF.

The chain links TRBV29-1 to TRBJ2-2; D gene unclear. Germline CDR1 and CDR2: SQVTM and ANQGSEA. This CDR3 has 15 amino acids. V lost 7 bases and J 7 bases, leaving 22 bases between the germline ends. CDR3 amino acids: CSAIGRTSLGGELFF. CDR3 DNA: TGCAGCGCCATTGGAAGGACCTCATTGGGCGGGGAGCTGTTTTTT.